The present TCR beta chain was sequenced within a study of T cell responses to AZD1222 COVID-19 vaccine. Overall study findings and caveats: No repertoire was sampled before or during the peak T cell response, only after it. Only a handful of people who got AZD1222 tested seropositive at baseline.

TCRdb's copy holds only in-frame clones and misses some; the assay was immunoSEQ multiplex PCR. This sample has over 100,000 clones; 90% occur once, and the top ten carry 6.9%. For this clone: Its antigen remains unidentified.

The CDR3 has 15 amino acids. From germline, CDR1 is SGHAT and CDR2 FQNNGV. V shed 4 bases, J shed 2 bases, and the junction held 6 bases outside the gene matches. The source is an adult in good health. The V call is TRBV11-2, the J call TRBJ2-5, with 8 bases that match TRBD1. The sample here was peripheral blood, taken on day 0 of AZD1222 vaccination. The CDR3 bases are TGTGCCAGCAGCTCCGTAACAGGGGGGCAAGAGACCCAGTACTTC. It specifies CASSSVTGGQETQYF.